Each of the 27 T cell receptor beta chains below was sequenced from the same sample in a study of shared clonotypes between healthy human individuals. Naive CD8 cells comprised CD45RO-negative, CCR7-positively selected cells, excluding terminally differentiated effector memory CD45RA+ cells. The data were produced by immunoSEQ multiplex PCR, yet TCRdb's version contains in-frame clones alone and is incomplete. The sample includes approximately 720,000 clones, under 95% of them seen just once. Sequences were obtained from naive CD8+ T cells sorted from blood. Every receptor here comes from a man aged 30 to 45 in good health.

This chain links TRBV27 with TRBJ2-1; 8 bases match TRBD2. Germline V lookup: CDR1 MNHEY, CDR2 SMNVEV (reference sequence). Trimming at V came to 5 bases and at J to 9 bases, leaving 9 bases not matched to a gene. This CDR3 has 14 residues. This CDR3 is CASSRGTSLSEQFF. CDR3 nucleotides: TGTGCCAGCAGTCGAGGGACTAGTCTCAGTGAGCAGTTCTTC.

The gene calls are TRBV7-9 and TRBJ2-3, with unresolved D. CDR3 length: 16 amino acids. Germline V gene data show CDR1 as SEHNR and CDR2 as FQNEAQ (reference sequence). Trimming pared 1 base from V and 2 bases from J, leaving 13 bases between. CDR3 loop: CASSLDPKRLTDTQYF. DNA of the CDR3: TGTGCCAGCAGCTTAGATCCAAAGAGGCTCACAGATACGCAGTATTTT.

In the case of this clone: A read error is likely here: a far larger clone is one base away. The CDR3 region has the DNA TGTGTCAGCAGCGTAGAGAAAAACGCAAACAATGAGCAGTTCTTC. Translating it yields CVSSVEKNANNEQFF. This chain joins TRBV9 and TRBJ2-1; D gene uncertain. The CDR3 is 15 residues long. Germline-derived CDR1 and CDR2 are SGDLS and YYNGEE.

This clone appeared a few times. Since a far larger clone is one base different, this is likely a read error. This sample also contains other DNA sequences that code for the same CDR3. The chain carries TRBV28 and TRBJ2-7, with no clear D. CDR3 length: 11 residues. From germline, CDR1 is MDHEN and CDR2 SYDVKM. V shed 2 bases and J shed 3 bases, with 2 bases lying between them. CDR3 coding DNA: TGTGCCAGCAGTTTAGTCTACGAGCAGTACTTC. This sequence encodes CASSLVYEQYF.

This rearrangement joins TRBV6-4 to TRBJ2-1; no reliable D call. V lost 0 bases to trimming and J lost 6 bases, with 12 bases between them. The CDR3 is 15 residues long. Germline CDR1 is MRHNA and CDR2 is SNTAGT. The DNA of the CDR3 is TGTGCCAGCAGTGACTCGACGAAGACGAGCAATGAGCAGTTCTTC. Its translation is CASSDSTKTSNEQFF.

V gene TRBV27 combines with J gene TRBJ2-7; TRBD2 matches at 9 bases. The V segment lost 7 bases and the J segment 5 bases; nucleotides outside the gene matches: 12. Per the germline V gene, CDR1 is MNHEY and CDR2 is SMNVEV (reference sequence). CDR3 length: 15 residues. In DNA, the CDR3 is TGTGCCAGCAAATACTATAGCGGGAGTGGCAACGAGCAGTACTTC. Its translation is CASKYYSGSGNEQYF.

The CDR3 DNA is TGTGCCAGCAGCTTAGAGGGACTAGCGGGAGGCTCCTACGAGCAGTACTTC. This translates into CASSLEGLAGGSYEQYF. The chain recombines TRBV7-9 with TRBJ2-7; TRBD2 agrees at 15 bases. CDR3 length: 17 amino acids. Trimming took 1 base from V and 0 from J; bases not matched to a gene: 1. Germline CDR1 and CDR2: SEHNR and FQNEAQ (reference sequence).

The J gene is TRBJ1-2, the V gene TRBV6-5; possibly TRBD1 for D (5 bases). Germline lookup yields CDR1 MNHEY and CDR2 SVGAGI. V dropped 5 bases and J dropped 3 bases, with 13 bases sitting between them. The CDR3 has 14 residues. The CDR3 sequence: CASSPQGGDYGYTF. The CDR3, as DNA: TGTGCCAGCAGTCCCCAGGGTGGAGACTATGGCTACACCTTC.

In the case of this clone: Other DNA sequences within the sample encode an identical CDR3. This sequence joins TRBV6-1 and TRBJ2-7, with 10 bases fitting TRBD1. The CDR3 length is 15 residues. CDR1 and CDR2 (germline): MNHNS, SASEGT. V dropped 1 base and J dropped 3; count of bases not matched to a gene: 3. CDR3 region: CASSEGQGASYEQYF. CDR3 nucleotide sequence: TGTGCCAGCAGTGAAGGACAGGGGGCTAGCTACGAGCAGTACTTC.

The gene calls are TRBV23-1 and TRBJ2-4; D is undetermined. TRBV23-1 is noted as an ORF with a role that remains uncertain. The CDR3 has 13 residues. Trimming cost V 8 bases and J 7 bases, with 15 bases left between them. CDR3 residues: CASLTRATNIQYF. CDR3 bases: TGCGCCAGCCTAACCCGTGCTACTAACATTCAGTACTTC.

The rearrangement joins TRBV28 to TRBJ2-5; D ambiguous. The V end was cut by 4 bases, the J end by 0 bases, with 6 bases between. The CDR3 is made up of 13 amino acids. CDR1 and CDR2 (germline): MDHEN, SYDVKM. The CDR3 spells CASSSLNQETQYF. CDR3 bases: TGTGCCAGCAGTTCCTTAAACCAAGAGACCCAGTACTTC.

Of note for this clone: A read error may produce the germline difference seen at one junction end. V usage is TRBV10-3 and J usage is TRBJ1-1; D is ambiguous. The germline gives CDR1 ENHRY, CDR2 SYGVKD. This CDR3 is 16 amino acids long. CDR3 protein: CAISELREHGNAEAFF. The CDR3 coding sequence is TGTGCCATCAGTGAACTGCGGGAGCACGGGAACGCTGAAGCTTTCTTT.

The chain employs TRBV14 and TRBJ2-7, with 9 bases aligning to TRBD2. The V gene end was trimmed by 1 base and the J gene end by 4 bases; junction bases not matched to a gene: 8. This CDR3 contains 16 residues. From germline, CDR1 is SGHDN and CDR2 FVKESK. For the CDR3, the DNA is TGTGCCAGCAGCCAAGGAGTCGCGGGAGGGGTATACGAGCAGTACTTC. This translates into CASSQGVAGGVYEQYF.

The chain recombines TRBV28 with TRBJ1-5; TRBD1 aligns across 8 bases. Germline trimming cut 3 bases from V and 5 bases from J; bases unmatched to any gene: 6. The CDR3 extends over 15 amino acids. Per the germline V gene, CDR1 is MDHEN and CDR2 is SYDVKM. CDR3 DNA sequence: TGTGCCAGCAGTTTCCGGGGACAGGCCCATCAGCCCCAGCATTTT. Amino acids: CASSFRGQAHQPQHF.

The chain recombines TRBV5-6 with TRBJ2-7, with unresolved D. Deletions cut 0 bases from V and 3 bases from J, with 19 bases between. The CDR3 runs to 17 residues. From germline, CDR1 is SGHDT and CDR2 YYEEEE. CDR3 sequence (DNA): TGTGCCAGCAGCTTGGCGGCGCTCGCAGGCCCTCACTACGAGCAGTACTTC. This encodes CASSLAALAGPHYEQYF.

The genes are TRBV2 and TRBJ2-7, with 7 bases that match TRBD1. The CDR3 is 14 amino acids. The V segment lost 5 bases and the J segment 3 bases; nucleotides outside the gene matches: 7. CDR1 is SNHLY, CDR2 FYNNEI, per germline. The CDR3 nucleotides read TGTGCCAGCAGTTCCCGGGACAGAATCTACGAGCAGTACTTC. The encoded protein is CASSSRDRIYEQYF.

The gene calls are TRBV27 and TRBJ2-1; 7 bases agree with TRBD2. The V gene's germline CDR1 is MNHEY and CDR2 SMNVEV (reference sequence). After removal of 7 bases from V and 8 bases from J, the junction contained 11 bases not matched to a gene. The CDR3 is made up of 14 amino acids. CDR3 DNA sequence: TGTGCCAGCAACTCCCAGCGGGGCGCCCATGAGCAGTTCTTC. It translates to CASNSQRGAHEQFF.

J is TRBJ2-7 and V is TRBV27; 7 bases are shared with TRBD2. Germline V gene sequence: CDR1 MNHEY, CDR2 SMNVEV (reference sequence). The trim removed 2 bases at V and 3 bases at J, leaving 7 bases unmatched. The CDR3 consists of 15 residues. CDR3 sequence: CASSLGLAVGYEQYF. The DNA for the CDR3 is TGTGCCAGCAGTTTAGGGCTAGCGGTGGGCTACGAGCAGTACTTC.

Details on this clone: This specimen includes other DNA sequences encoding the same CDR3. The chain joins TRBV27 to TRBJ2-7; no clear D gene. Trimming pared 8 bases from V and 1 base from J, leaving 6 bases between. The CDR3 loop spans 11 amino acids. The germline CDR1 and CDR2 sequences are MNHEY and SMNVEV (reference sequence). CDR3 bases: TGTGCCAGCGGCACTTCCTACGAGCAGTACTTC. Translated, it gives CASGTSYEQYF.

The chain employs TRBV6-6 and TRBJ2-7; possibly TRBD1 for D (6 bases). CDR3 length: 11 residues. CDR1 and CDR2 (germline): MNHNY, SVGAGI (reference sequence). In DNA form, the CDR3 reads TGTGCGACAGGTGAAACCTACGAGCAGTACTTC. Translated, it gives CATGETYEQYF.

This rearrangement joins TRBV29-1 to TRBJ2-1; D is unresolved. CDR3 length: 13 amino acids. The V end lost 4 bases, the J end lost 0 bases, and 7 bases lay between the germline ends. Germline loops: CDR1 SQVTM, CDR2 ANQGSEA. The CDR3 bases are TGCAGCGTTGGTTCGAGCTCCTACAATGAGCAGTTCTTC. It codes for CSVGSSSYNEQFF.

The J gene is TRBJ2-7, the V gene TRBV29-1; possibly TRBD2 for D (5 bases). Germline assignment: CDR1 SQVTM and CDR2 ANQGSEA. The CDR3 spans 13 residues. Trimming cost V 7 bases and J 3 bases, with 16 bases left between them. CDR3 sequence: CSAESSMSYEQYF. The CDR3, as DNA: TGCAGCGCCGAATCTAGCATGAGCTACGAGCAGTACTTC.

The rearrangement joins TRBV28 to TRBJ1-1; no definite D call. CDR1 and CDR2 (germline): MDHEN, SYDVKM. V was trimmed by 2 bases and J by 1 base, leaving 8 bases between them. This CDR3 region has 14 residues. CDR3 residues: CASSLSRGNTEAFF. CDR3 in DNA: TGTGCCAGCAGTTTAAGTCGGGGGAACACTGAAGCTTTCTTT.

This rearrangement joins TRBV6-6 to TRBJ2-5; D possibly corresponds to TRBD1 (6 bases). The end of the DNA is better explained by TRBJ2-7, so the J call may be wrong. CDR1 and CDR2 from the germline V gene are MNHNY and SVGAGI (reference sequence). The CDR3 is made up of 13 amino acids. The DNA of the CDR3 is TGTGCCAGCAGTTCGGGACAAGGTGACGAGCAGTACTTC. Its protein is CASSSGQGDEQYF.

This chain links TRBV12-5 with TRBJ2-7, with a tentative D call TRBD2 (6 bases). Germline CDR1 reads LGHNT; CDR2 reads FRNRAP. The germline V and J ends were trimmed by 3 bases and 7 bases, with 13 bases remaining between them. The CDR3 is 13 residues long. The chain's CDR3 is CASGFGSGREQYF. The CDR3 nucleotides read TGTGCTAGTGGTTTTGGAAGCGGGCGGGAGCAGTACTTC.

The J gene is TRBJ1-1, the V gene TRBV28; the D is unclear. V lost 4 bases, J lost 1 base, and 13 bases lay in between. Germline V gene lookup returns CDR1 MDHEN and CDR2 SYDVKM. CDR3 length: 15 residues. CDR3 bases: TGTGCCAGCAGTTCCCCACACATCAGGAACACTGAAGCTTTCTTT. As protein: CASSSPHIRNTEAFF.

The V and J genes are TRBV4-3 and TRBJ2-2; D gene unclear. Germline lookup yields CDR1 LGHNA and CDR2 YSLEER. V was shortened by 0 bases and J by 0 bases, with 11 bases between the two germline ends. This CDR3 spans 17 amino acids. CDR3 nucleotides: TGCGCCAGCAGCCAAGATCTCGGGCAGTCGAACACCGGGGAGCTGTTTTTT. It encodes CASSQDLGQSNTGELFF.